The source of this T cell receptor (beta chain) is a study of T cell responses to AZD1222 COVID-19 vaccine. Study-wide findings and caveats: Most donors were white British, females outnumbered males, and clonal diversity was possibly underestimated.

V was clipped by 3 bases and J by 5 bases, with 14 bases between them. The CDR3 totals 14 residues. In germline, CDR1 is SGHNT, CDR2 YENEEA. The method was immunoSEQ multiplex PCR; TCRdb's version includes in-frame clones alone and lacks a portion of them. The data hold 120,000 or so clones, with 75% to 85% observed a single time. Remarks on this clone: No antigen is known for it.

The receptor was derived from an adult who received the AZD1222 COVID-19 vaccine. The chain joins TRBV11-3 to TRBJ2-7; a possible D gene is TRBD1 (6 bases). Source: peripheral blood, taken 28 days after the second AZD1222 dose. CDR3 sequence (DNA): TGTGCCAGCAGCTTTGGGGGCGCAAAGAACGAGCAGTACTTC. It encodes CASSFGGAKNEQYF.